Listed below are T cell receptor beta chains from one sample, sequenced in a study of blood T cell repertoires in COVID-19. Sequenced by immunoSEQ multiplex PCR; TCRdb stores in-frame clones only, minus some. There are a few hundred thousand clones in the sample; about 90% occur only once, and about 6% lies in the top ten. The specimen sequenced was peripheral blood. The receptors stem from a man aged 18-30 years who had recovered from COVID-19. The CDR3 runs from the conserved cysteine through the conserved F or W. Each record gives: D gene, V gene, J gene, clone size, CDR3 protein, CDR3 DNA. The D gene is left open where the match is weak. Clone size appears in some rows only: once, few, many, or a class for an expanded clone.

d_gene: NA; v_gene: TRBV19; j_gene: TRBJ2-2; abundance: NA; CDR3aa: CASMVGAGELFF; CDR3nt: TGTGCCAGTATGGTGGGCGCCGGGGAGCTGTTTTTT
d_gene: NA; v_gene: TRBV3-1/TRBV3-2; j_gene: TRBJ2-5; abundance: NA; CDR3aa: CASSPRPETQYF; CDR3nt: TGTGCCAGCAGCCCTCGTCCAGAGACCCAGTACTTC
d_gene: TRBD1; v_gene: TRBV19; j_gene: TRBJ2-7; abundance: NA; CDR3aa: CASSIPGQGTYEQYF; CDR3nt: TGTGCCAGTAGTATACCGGGACAGGGCACATACGAGCAGTACTTC
d_gene: NA; v_gene: TRBV24-1; j_gene: TRBJ2-1; abundance: few; CDR3aa: CATSDSGHQYNEQFF; CDR3nt: TGTGCCACCAGTGATAGTGGACACCAATACAATGAGCAGTTCTTC
d_gene: TRBD1; v_gene: TRBV27; j_gene: TRBJ1-1; abundance: NA; CDR3aa: CASSPGTAATSNTEAFF; CDR3nt: TGTGCCAGCAGTCCCGGGACAGCCGCAACTTCGAACACTGAAGCTTTCTTT
d_gene: NA; v_gene: TRBV19; j_gene: TRBJ2-3; abundance: NA; CDR3aa: CASSILPRGADTQYF; CDR3nt: TGTGCCAGTAGTATCCTGCCCAGGGGTGCAGATACGCAGTATTTT
d_gene: NA; v_gene: TRBV19; j_gene: TRBJ1-6; abundance: NA; CDR3aa: CASTLTGPPLHF; CDR3nt: TGTGCCAGTACCCTTACAGGGCCACCCCTCCACTTT
d_gene: NA; v_gene: TRBV12-3/TRBV12-4; j_gene: TRBJ2-5; abundance: NA; CDR3aa: CASSPTLETQYF; CDR3nt: TGTGCCAGCAGTCCTACCCTTGAGACCCAGTACTTC
d_gene: NA; v_gene: TRBV5-5; j_gene: TRBJ1-1; abundance: few; CDR3aa: CASRGHEAFF; CDR3nt: TGTGCCAGCAGGGGACACGAAGCTTTCTTT
d_gene: NA; v_gene: TRBV5-1; j_gene: TRBJ2-7; abundance: NA; CDR3aa: CASTPLEYLGEQYF; CDR3nt: TGCGCCAGCACTCCCCTCGAATATCTAGGTGAGCAGTACTTC
d_gene: NA; v_gene: TRBV19; j_gene: TRBJ1-1; abundance: NA; CDR3aa: CASSLTGSPNTEAFF; CDR3nt: TGTGCCAGTAGTCTAACAGGGTCACCGAACACTGAAGCTTTCTTT
d_gene: NA; v_gene: TRBV19; j_gene: TRBJ1-1; abundance: NA; CDR3aa: CASSTGKTEAFF; CDR3nt: TGTGCCAGTAGTACAGGGAAGACTGAAGCTTTCTTT
d_gene: NA; v_gene: TRBV7-9; j_gene: TRBJ2-5; abundance: once; CDR3aa: CASSPAIQGMRETQYF; CDR3nt: TGTGCCAGCAGCCCGGCTATACAGGGAATGCGAGAGACCCAGTACTTC
d_gene: TRBD2; v_gene: TRBV19; j_gene: TRBJ2-4; abundance: NA; CDR3aa: CASSIAGGNSDF; CDR3nt: TGTGCCAGTAGTATAGCGGGGGGAAATTCGGACTTC
d_gene: NA; v_gene: TRBV27; j_gene: TRBJ1-1; abundance: NA; CDR3aa: CASSLSLGGPTEAFF; CDR3nt: TGTGCCAGCAGTTTATCGCTCGGGGGGCCCACTGAAGCTTTCTTT
d_gene: TRBD1; v_gene: TRBV4-2; j_gene: TRBJ1-2; abundance: NA; CDR3aa: CASSPPGGYGYTF; CDR3nt: TGTGCCAGCAGCCCCCCAGGGGGCTATGGCTACACCTTC
d_gene: NA; v_gene: TRBV9; j_gene: TRBJ1-1; abundance: NA; CDR3aa: CASSGRGANTEAFF; CDR3nt: TGTGCCAGCAGCGGCCGGGGGGCGAACACTGAAGCTTTCTTT